The present T cell receptor beta chain was sequenced within a study of blood T cells in healthy people across ages. Study findings and constraints: Measured against age, TCR beta diversity per million T cells decreased in a roughly linear manner. Estimated diversity, derived from one million T cells, was regarded as an underestimate.

CDR3 length: 15 amino acids. V dropped 1 base and J dropped 2 bases, with 12 bases sitting between them. From germline, CDR1 is MNHEY and CDR2 SMNVEV (reference sequence). It was about 9.4 milliliters of peripheral blood that were drawn from each donor. The second PCR ran roughly 6 to 11 cycles with a sample-barcoded 5' primer and J-beta primers. Individual samples furnished no less than 3 million CDR3-containing paired-end reads apiece. TCRdb re-analysed the 5' RACE reads in MiXCR, keeping a single row per CDR3 protein. Of some 640,000 distinct CDR3 sequences listed, about 30% were seen once; the top ten hold around 14%. This clonotype has ten or more counts. Its antigen is unidentified.

The source of this sequence is an elderly woman in good health. Sequencing used blood. The rearrangement uses TRBV27 and TRBJ2-7, with no clear D. CDR3 coding DNA: TGTGCCAGCAGTTTATTGAGGACCCCTGCCTACGAGCAGTACTTC. Protein product: CASSLLRTPAYEQYF.